These 7 T cell receptor beta chains originate from one sample sequenced in a study of T cell responses to AZD1222 COVID-19 vaccine. Clones were read by immunoSEQ multiplex PCR, and TCRdb kept only the in-frame ones, dropping some. The table has roughly 170,000 clones, 90% to 95% seen once. This specimen consisted of peripheral blood, obtained 28 days after the second AZD1222 dose. These receptors originate from an adult who received the AZD1222 COVID-19 vaccine.

This chain uses TRBV6-5 with TRBJ2-7, with a tentative D call TRBD2 (5 bases). The CDR3 is made up of 13 amino acids. Germline V gene sequence: CDR1 MNHEY, CDR2 SVGAGI. Trimming shortened V by 6 bases and J by 4 bases, and 13 bases separated the two germline ends. The CDR3 is CASSNVPGYEQYF. CDR3 nucleotides: TGTGCCAGCAGCAACGTTCCGGGATACGAGCAGTACTTC.

The chain employs TRBV6-1 and TRBJ2-4; 9 bases fit TRBD1. The germline V gene encodes CDR1 MNHNS and CDR2 SASEGT. This CDR3 is built from 17 residues. The ends lost 2 bases at V and 0 bases at J; junction bases unmatched: 5. The CDR3, as DNA: TGTGCCAGCAGTGAAACTGACAGGGGGAGAGCCAAAAACATTCAGTACTTC. It yields the protein CASSETDRGRAKNIQYF.

The rearrangement uses TRBV28 and TRBJ2-3, with unresolved D. CDR1 MDHEN and CDR2 SYDVKM come from the germline V gene. Between the trimmed V and J ends, which lost 5 bases and 0 bases, there was a span of 9 bases. The CDR3 has 14 amino acids. CDR3 bases: TGTGCCAGCAGTCTCCCAGACAGCACAGATACGCAGTATTTT. Translated: CASSLPDSTDTQYF.

V usage is TRBV6-4 and J usage is TRBJ2-2; D is unclear. V was trimmed by 6 bases and J by 7 bases, leaving 12 bases between them. This CDR3 has 13 residues. Looked up from germline, CDR1 is MRHNA and CDR2 is SNTAGT. The DNA of the CDR3 is TGTGCCAGCAGCCCCTCCGATTTCGGGGAGCTGTTTTTT. It encodes CASSPSDFGELFF.

The chain has TRBV30 and TRBJ2-7, with 8 bases that match TRBD2. CDR3 length: 14 residues. Trimming at V came to 4 bases and at J to 4 bases, leaving 9 bases not matched to a gene. Germline V gene sequence: CDR1 GTSNPN, CDR2 SVGIG (reference sequence). The CDR3 DNA follows: TGTGCCTGGAAGGACCATAGCGGGGAGTACGAGCAGTACTTC. Amino acid sequence: CAWKDHSGEYEQYF.

On this clone: Other DNA sequences within the sample encode an identical CDR3. V gene TRBV5-4 combines with J gene TRBJ2-3; the D is unclear. Germline CDR1 SGHNT, CDR2 YYREEE (reference sequence). The CDR3 consists of 12 residues. Trimming removed 2 bases at V and 0 bases at J, with 1 base between. CDR3 in DNA: TGTGCCAGCAGCTTTAGCACAGATACGCAGTATTTT. Translation: CASSFSTDTQYF.

The V call is TRBV4-1, the J call TRBJ1-5; TRBD1 aligns across 7 bases. This CDR3 region has 19 residues. V trimming: 0 bases; J trimming: 5 bases; junction bases outside the gene matches: 16. Germline assignment: CDR1 MGHRA and CDR2 YSYEKL. CDR3 protein: CASSQDGLRGLFGDQPQHF. The DNA of the CDR3 is TGCGCCAGCAGCCAAGACGGCTTGAGGGGGCTGTTTGGGGATCAGCCCCAGCATTTT.